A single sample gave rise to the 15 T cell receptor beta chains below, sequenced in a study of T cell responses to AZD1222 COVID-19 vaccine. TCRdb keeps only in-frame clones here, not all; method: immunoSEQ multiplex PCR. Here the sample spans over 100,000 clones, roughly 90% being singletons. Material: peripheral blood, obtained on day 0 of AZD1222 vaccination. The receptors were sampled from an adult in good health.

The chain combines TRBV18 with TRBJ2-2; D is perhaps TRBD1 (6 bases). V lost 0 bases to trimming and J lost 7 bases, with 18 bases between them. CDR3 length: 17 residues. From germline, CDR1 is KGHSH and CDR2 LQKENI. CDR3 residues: CASSPPARGLLHGELFF. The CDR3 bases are TGTGCCAGCTCACCACCGGCCAGGGGATTACTACACGGGGAGCTGTTTTTT.

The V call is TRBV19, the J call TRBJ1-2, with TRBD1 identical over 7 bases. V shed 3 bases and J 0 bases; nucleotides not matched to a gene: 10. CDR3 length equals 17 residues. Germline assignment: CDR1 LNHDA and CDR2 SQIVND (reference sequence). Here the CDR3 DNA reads TGTGCCAGTAGTATTATCGGGACAGACCCCGCTAACTATGGCTACACCTTC. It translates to CASSIIGTDPANYGYTF.

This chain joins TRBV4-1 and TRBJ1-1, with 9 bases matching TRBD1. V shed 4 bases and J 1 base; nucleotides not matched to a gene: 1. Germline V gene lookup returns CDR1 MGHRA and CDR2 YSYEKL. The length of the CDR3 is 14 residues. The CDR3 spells CASSLGQGNTEAFF. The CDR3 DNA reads TGCGCCAGCAGCCTGGGACAGGGGAACACTGAAGCTTTCTTT.

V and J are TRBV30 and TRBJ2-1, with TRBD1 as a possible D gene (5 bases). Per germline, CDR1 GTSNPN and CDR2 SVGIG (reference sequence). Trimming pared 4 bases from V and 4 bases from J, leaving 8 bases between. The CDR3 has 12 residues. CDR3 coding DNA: TGTGCCTGGATGAACAGGTACAATGAGCAGTTCTTC. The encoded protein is CAWMNRYNEQFF.

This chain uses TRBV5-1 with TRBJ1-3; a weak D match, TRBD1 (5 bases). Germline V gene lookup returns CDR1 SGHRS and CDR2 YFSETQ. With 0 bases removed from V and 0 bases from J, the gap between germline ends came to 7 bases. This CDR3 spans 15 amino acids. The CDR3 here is CASSLATDSGNTIYF. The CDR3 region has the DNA TGCGCCAGCAGCTTGGCGACAGACTCTGGAAACACCATATATTTT.

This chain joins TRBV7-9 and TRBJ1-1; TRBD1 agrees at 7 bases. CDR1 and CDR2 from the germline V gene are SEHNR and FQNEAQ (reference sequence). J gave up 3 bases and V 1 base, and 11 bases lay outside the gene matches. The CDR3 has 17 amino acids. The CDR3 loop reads CASSLVAAGQRYTEAFF. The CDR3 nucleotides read TGTGCCAGCAGCTTAGTAGCCGCGGGACAGCGATACACTGAAGCTTTCTTT.

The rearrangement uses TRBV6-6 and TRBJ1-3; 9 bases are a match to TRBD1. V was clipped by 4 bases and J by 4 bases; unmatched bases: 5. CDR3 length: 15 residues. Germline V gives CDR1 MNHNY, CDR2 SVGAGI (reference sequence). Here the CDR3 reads CASSFGTGTGNTIYF. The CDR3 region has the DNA TGTGCCAGCAGTTTCGGGACAGGGACAGGAAACACCATATATTTT.

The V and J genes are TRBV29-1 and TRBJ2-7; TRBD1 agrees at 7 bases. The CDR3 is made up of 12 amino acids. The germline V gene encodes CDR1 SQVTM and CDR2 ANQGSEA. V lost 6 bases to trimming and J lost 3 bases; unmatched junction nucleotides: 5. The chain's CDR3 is CSVRDSYYEQYF. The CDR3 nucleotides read TGCAGCGTCCGGGACAGTTACTACGAGCAGTACTTC.

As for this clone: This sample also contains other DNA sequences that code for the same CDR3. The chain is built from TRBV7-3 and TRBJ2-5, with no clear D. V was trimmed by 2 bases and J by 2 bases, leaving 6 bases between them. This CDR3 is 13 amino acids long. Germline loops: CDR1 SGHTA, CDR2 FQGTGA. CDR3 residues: CASSLGPQETQYF. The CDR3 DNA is TGTGCCAGCAGCTTAGGTCCTCAAGAGACCCAGTACTTC.

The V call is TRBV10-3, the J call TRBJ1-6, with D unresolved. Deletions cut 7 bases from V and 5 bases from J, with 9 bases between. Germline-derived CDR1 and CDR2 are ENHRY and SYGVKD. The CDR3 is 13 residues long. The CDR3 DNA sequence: TGTGCCATCAAGGACCAAAATAATTCACCCCTCCACTTT. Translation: CAIKDQNNSPLHF.

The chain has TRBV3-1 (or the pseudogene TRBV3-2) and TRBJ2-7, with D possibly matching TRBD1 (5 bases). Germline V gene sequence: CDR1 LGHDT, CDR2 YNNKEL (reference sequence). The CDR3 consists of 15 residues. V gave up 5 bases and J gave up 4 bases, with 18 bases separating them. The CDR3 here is CASSAGSAGSYEQYF. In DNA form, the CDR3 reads TGTGCCAGCAGCGCCGGGTCGGCAGGGTCGTACGAGCAGTACTTC.

The CDR3 coding sequence is TGTGCCAGCAGCTTAATAGCGGCCGGTGAGCAGTTCTTC. Translated, it gives CASSLIAAGEQFF. The genes are TRBV11-2 and TRBJ2-1; TRBD2 might be the D (6 bases). The V end was cut by 2 bases, the J end by 9 bases, with 11 bases between. The CDR3 spans 13 residues. In germline, CDR1 is SGHAT, CDR2 FQNNGV.

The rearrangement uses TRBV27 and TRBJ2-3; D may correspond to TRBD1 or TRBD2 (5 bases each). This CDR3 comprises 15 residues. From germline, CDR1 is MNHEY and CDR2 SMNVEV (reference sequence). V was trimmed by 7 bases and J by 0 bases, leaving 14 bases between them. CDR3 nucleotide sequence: TGTGCCAGCAAGTCCCCAGGGAGTAGCACAGATACGCAGTATTTT. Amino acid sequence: CASKSPGSSTDTQYF.

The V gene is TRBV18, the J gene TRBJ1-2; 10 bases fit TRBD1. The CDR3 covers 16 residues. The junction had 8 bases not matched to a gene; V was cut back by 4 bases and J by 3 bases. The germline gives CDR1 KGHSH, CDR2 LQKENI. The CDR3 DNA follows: TGTGCCAGCTCACTTTCCGGGACAGGGGATGACTATGGCTACACCTTC. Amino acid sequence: CASSLSGTGDDYGYTF.

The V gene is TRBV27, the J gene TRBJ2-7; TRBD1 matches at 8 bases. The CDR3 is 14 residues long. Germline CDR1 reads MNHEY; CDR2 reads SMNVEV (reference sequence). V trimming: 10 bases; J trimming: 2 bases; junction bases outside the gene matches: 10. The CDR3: CATESRTGPYEQYF. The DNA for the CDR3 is TGTGCCACCGAATCCCGGACAGGGCCCTACGAGCAGTACTTC.